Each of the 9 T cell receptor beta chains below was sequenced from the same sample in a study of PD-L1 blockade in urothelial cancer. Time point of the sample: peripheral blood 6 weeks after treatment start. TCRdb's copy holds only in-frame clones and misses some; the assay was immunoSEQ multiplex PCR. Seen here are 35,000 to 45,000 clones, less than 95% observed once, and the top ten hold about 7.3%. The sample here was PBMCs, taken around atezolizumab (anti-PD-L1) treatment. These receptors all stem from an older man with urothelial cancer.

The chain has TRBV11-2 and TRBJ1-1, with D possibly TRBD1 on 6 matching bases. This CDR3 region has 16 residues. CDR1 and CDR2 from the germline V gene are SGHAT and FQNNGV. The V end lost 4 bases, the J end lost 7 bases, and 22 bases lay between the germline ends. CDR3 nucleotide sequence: TGTGCCAGCAGCTCACAGGGTGGGAGTTTTACGGGTGAAGCTTTCTTT. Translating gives CASSSQGGSFTGEAFF. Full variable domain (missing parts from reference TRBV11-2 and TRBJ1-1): EAGVAQSPRYKIIEKRQSVAFWCNPISGHATLYWYQQILGQGPKLLIQFQNNGVVDDSQLPKDRFSAERLKGVDSTLKIQPAKLEDSAVYLCASSSQGGSFTGEAFFGQGTRLTVV.

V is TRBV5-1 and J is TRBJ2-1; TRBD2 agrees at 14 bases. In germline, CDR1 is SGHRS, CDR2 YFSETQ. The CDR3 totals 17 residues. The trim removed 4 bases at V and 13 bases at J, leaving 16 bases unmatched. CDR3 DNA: TGCGCCAGCAGCACTGGTGGGACTAGCGGGAGTTGGGCTGAACAGTTCTTC. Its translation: CASSTGGTSGSWAEQFF.

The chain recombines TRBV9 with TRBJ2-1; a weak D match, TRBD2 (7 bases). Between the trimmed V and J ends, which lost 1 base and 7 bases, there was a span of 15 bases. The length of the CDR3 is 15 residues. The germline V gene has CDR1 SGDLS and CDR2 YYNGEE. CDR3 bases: TGTGCCAGCAGCGTACGGGGAGGGGGTTATAATGAGCAGTTCTTC. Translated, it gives CASSVRGGGYNEQFF. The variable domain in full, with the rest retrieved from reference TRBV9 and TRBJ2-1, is DSGVTQTPKHLITATGQRVTLRCSPRSGDLSVYWYQQSLDQGLQFLIQYYNGEERAKGNILERFSAQQFPDLHSELNLSSLELGDSALYFCASSVRGGGYNEQFFGPGTRLTVL.

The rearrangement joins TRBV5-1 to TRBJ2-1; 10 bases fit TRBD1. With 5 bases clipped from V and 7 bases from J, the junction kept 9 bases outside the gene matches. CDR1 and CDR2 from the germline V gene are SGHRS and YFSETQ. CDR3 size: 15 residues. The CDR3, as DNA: TGCGCCAGCAGGGCCCCCGGGACAGGGGTAAATGAGCAGTTCTTC. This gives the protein CASRAPGTGVNEQFF.

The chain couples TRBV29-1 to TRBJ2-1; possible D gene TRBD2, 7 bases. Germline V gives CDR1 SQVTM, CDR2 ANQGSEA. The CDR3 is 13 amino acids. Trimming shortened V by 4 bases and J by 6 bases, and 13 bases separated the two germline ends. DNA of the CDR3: TGCAGCGTTGGAGATGGGGGGGCCAATGAGCAGTTCTTC. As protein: CSVGDGGANEQFF.

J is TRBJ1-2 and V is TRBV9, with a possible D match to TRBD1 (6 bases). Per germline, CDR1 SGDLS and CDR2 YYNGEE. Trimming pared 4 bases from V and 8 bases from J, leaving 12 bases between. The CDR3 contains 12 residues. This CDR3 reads CASSSTGQGYTF. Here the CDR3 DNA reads TGTGCCAGCAGCTCCACAGGGCAGGGCTACACCTTC.

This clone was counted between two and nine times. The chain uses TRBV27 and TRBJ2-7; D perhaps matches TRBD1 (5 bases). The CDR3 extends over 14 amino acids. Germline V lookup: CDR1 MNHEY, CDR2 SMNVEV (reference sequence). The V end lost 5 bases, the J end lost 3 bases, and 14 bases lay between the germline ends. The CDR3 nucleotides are TGTGCCAGCAGTGTTCACCGACAGAACTACGAGCAGTACTTC. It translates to CASSVHRQNYEQYF.

The chain's CDR3 is CASSPRSNEKLFF. DNA of the CDR3: TGTGCCAGCAGCCCCAGGTCAAATGAAAAACTGTTTTTT. The chain recombines TRBV7-9 with TRBJ1-4; no firm D call. Trimming shortened V by 5 bases and J by 5 bases, and 9 bases separated the two germline ends. Per germline, CDR1 SEHNR and CDR2 FQNEAQ (reference sequence). The CDR3 contains 13 residues.

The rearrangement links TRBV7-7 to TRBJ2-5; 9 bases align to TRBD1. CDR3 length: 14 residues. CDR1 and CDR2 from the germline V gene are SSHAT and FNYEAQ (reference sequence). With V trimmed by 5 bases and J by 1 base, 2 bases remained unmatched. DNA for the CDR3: TGTGCCAGCAGCGCGGGACAGGGCCAAGAGACCCAGTACTTC. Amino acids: CASSAGQGQETQYF.